The 2 T cell receptor beta chains below were found in one sample sequenced in a study of CD4 T cells in relation to SARS-CoV-2 and coronaviruses. Using immunoSEQ multiplex PCR, the repertoire was profiled, and TCRdb retains in-frame clones only, with some absent. Of about 17,000 clones in the sample, 70% to 80% were seen once. The unexposed donors gave CD4+ T cells in about 2010-2019, prior to COVID-19. CD4+ T cells were isolated from the cells after 10 days of culture. The antigens of these receptors remain unknown. Material for sequencing was CD4+ T cells from PBMCs, cultured in vitro. These receptors came from a human donor in good health.

This chain's CDR3 is CASSYPRETKETQYF. DNA of the CDR3: TGTGCCAGCAGTTACCCCAGGGAAACGAAGGAGACCCAGTACTTC. The gene calls are TRBV6-5 and TRBJ2-5; possible D gene TRBD1, 5 bases. The germline V and J ends were trimmed by 2 bases and 5 bases, with 15 bases remaining between them. The CDR3 sequence is 15 residues long. Germline lookup yields CDR1 MNHEY and CDR2 SVGAGI.

This clone was detected only once. J is TRBJ2-7 and V is TRBV7-2; a weak D match, TRBD2 (6 bases). The CDR3 is 16 amino acids. The V gene lost 3 bases and the J gene lost 6 bases, with 21 bases spanning the gap. Germline V gene data show CDR1 as SGHTA and CDR2 as FQGNSA. Written as DNA, the CDR3 is TGTGCCAGCAGCTTCTCCGGAGGGACTGGGGCCCGCGAGCAGTACTTC. Protein: CASSFSGGTGAREQYF.